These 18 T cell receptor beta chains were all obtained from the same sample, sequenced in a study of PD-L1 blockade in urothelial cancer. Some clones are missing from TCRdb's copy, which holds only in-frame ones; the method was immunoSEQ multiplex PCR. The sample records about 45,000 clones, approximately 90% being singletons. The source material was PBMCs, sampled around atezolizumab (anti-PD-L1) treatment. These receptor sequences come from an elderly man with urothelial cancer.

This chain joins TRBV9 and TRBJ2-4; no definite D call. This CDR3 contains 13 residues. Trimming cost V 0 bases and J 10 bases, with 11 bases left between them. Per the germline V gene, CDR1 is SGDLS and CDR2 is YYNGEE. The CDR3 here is CASSVVADTIQYF. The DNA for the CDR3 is TGTGCCAGCAGCGTAGTGGCCGACACAATTCAGTACTTC.

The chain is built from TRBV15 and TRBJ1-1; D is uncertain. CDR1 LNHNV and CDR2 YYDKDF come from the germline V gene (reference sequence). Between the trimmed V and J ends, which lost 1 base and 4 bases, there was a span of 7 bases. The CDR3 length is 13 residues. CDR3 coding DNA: TGTGCCACCAGCAGAGGTCGGGGCACTGAAGCTTTCTTT. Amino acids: CATSRGRGTEAFF. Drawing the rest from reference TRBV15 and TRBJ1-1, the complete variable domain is DAMVIQNPRYQVTQFGKPVTLSCSQTLNHNVMYWYQQKSSQAPKLLFHYYDKDFNNEADTPDNFQSRRPNTSFCFLDIRSPGLGDTAMYLCATSRGRGTEAFFGQGTRLTVV.

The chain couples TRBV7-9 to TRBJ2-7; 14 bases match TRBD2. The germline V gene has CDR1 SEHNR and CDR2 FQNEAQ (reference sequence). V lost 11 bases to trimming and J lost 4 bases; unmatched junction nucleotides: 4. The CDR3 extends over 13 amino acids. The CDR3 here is CASGLAGGYEQYF. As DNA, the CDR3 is TGTGCCTCAGGACTAGCGGGAGGTTACGAGCAGTACTTC.

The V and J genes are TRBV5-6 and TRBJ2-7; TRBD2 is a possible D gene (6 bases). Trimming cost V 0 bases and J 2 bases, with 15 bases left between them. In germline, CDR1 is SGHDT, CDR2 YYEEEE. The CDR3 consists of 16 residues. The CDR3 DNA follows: TGTGCCAGCAGCTTGGCCGGGGCTAGCGCGGCCTACGAGCAGTACTTC. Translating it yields CASSLAGASAAYEQYF. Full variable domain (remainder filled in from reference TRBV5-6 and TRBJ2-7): DAGVTQSPTHLIKTRGQQVTLRCSPKSGHDTVSWYQQALGQGPQFIFQYYEEEERQRGNFPDRFSGHQFPNYSSELNVNALLLGDSALYLCASSLAGASAAYEQYFGPGTRLTVT.

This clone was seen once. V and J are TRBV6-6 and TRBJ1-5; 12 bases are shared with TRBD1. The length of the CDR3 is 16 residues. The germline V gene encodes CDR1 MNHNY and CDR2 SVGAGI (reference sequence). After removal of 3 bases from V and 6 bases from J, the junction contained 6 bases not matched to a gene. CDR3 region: CASSYPGQGATQPQHF. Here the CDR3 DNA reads TGTGCCAGCAGTTATCCGGGACAGGGGGCAACTCAGCCCCAGCATTTT.

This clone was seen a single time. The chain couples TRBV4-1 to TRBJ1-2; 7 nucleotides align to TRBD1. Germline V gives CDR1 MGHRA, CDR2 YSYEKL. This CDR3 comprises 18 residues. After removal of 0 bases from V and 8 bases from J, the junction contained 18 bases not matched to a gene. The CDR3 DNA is TGCGCCAGCAGCCAAGAATCGACTCAGTTCCTCTTGGGACAGGGCTACACCTTC. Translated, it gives CASSQESTQFLLGQGYTF.

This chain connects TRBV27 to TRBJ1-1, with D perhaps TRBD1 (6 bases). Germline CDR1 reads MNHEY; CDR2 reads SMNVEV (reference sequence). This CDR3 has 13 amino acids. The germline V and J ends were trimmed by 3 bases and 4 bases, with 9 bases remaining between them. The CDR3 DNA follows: TGTGCCAGCAGTTTTACAGGGACCACTGAAGCTTTCTTT. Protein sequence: CASSFTGTTEAFF.

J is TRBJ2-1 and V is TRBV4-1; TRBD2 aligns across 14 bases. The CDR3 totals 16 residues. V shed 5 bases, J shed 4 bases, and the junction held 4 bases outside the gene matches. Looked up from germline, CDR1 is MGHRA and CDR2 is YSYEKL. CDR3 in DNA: TGCGCCAGCAGCTCCAGACTAGCGGGAGGGTACAATGAGCAGTTCTTC. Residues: CASSSRLAGGYNEQFF.

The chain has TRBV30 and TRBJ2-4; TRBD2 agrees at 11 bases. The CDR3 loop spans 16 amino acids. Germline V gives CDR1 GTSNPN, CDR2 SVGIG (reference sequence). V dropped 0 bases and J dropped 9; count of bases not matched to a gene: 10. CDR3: CAWSVGGLAGGSIQYF. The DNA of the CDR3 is TGTGCCTGGAGTGTCGGGGGGCTAGCGGGAGGAAGCATTCAGTACTTC.

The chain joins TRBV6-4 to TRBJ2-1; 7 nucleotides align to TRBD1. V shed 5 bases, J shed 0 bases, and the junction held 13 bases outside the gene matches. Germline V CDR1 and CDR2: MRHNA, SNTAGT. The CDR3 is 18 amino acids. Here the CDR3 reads CASSPPKQGSSSYNEQFF. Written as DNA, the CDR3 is TGTGCCAGCAGTCCCCCAAAACAGGGGTCCTCCTCCTACAATGAGCAGTTCTTC.

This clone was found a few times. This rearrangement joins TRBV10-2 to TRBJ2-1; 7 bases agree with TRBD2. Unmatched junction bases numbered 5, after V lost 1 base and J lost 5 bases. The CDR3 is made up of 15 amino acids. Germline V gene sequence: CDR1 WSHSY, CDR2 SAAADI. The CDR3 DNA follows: TGCGCCAGCAGTGAGTGGGGAGGGTTCCACAATGAGCAGTTCTTC. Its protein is CASSEWGGFHNEQFF.

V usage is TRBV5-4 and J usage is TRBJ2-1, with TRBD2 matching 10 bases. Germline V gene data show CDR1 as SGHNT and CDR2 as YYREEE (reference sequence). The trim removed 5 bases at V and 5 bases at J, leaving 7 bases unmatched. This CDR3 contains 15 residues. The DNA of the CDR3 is TGTGCCAGCAGTCGGACTAGCGGTGAAAACAATGAGCAGTTCTTC. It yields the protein CASSRTSGENNEQFF.

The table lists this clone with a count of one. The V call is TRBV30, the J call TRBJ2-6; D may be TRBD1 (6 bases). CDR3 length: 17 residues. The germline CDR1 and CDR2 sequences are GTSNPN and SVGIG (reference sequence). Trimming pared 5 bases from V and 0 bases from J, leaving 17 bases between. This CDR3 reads CAWDTGFPRSGANVLTF. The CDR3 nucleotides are TGTGCCTGGGATACAGGGTTCCCTCGCTCTGGGGCCAACGTCCTGACTTTC.

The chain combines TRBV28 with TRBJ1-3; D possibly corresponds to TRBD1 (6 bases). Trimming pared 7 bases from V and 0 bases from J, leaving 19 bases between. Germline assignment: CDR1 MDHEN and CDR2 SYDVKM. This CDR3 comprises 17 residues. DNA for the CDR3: TGTGCCAGCACCCCTGGGGGGGCTATTCTCTCTGGAAACACCATATATTTT. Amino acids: CASTPGGAILSGNTIYF.

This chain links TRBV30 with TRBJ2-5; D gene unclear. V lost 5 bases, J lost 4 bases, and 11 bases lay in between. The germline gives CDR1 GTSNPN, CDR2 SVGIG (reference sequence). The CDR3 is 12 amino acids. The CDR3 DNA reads TGTGCCTGGCGGCGACTTTCAGAGACCCAGTACTTC. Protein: CAWRRLSETQYF.

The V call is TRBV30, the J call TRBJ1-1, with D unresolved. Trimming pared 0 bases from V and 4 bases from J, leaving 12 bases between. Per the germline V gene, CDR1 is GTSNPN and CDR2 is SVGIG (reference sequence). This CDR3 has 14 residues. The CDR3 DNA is TGTGCCTGGAGTGTACCTGGGCTGAGCACTGAAGCTTTCTTT. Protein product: CAWSVPGLSTEAFF.

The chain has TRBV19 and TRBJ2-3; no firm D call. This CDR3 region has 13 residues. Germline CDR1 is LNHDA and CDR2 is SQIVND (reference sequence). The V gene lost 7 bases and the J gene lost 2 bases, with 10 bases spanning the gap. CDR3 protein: CASTPRHTDTQYF. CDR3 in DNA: TGTGCCAGTACACCTAGGCACACAGATACGCAGTATTTT.

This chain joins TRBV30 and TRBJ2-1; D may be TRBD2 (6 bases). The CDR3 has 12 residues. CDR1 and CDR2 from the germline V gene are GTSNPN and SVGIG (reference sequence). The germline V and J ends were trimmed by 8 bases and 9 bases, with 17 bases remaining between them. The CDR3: CATGLPWGEQFF. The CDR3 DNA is TGTGCCACGGGACTCCCGTGGGGTGAGCAGTTCTTC.